The 30 T cell receptor beta chains listed next were all sequenced from one sample in a study of response to subunit inactivated influenza vaccine. MiXCR, applied by TCRdb to the RT-PCR reads, yields one record per CDR3 protein. In the table there are 530,000 or so distinct CDR3 sequences, around 25% of which are singletons. Specimen: CD4+ T cells sorted from PBMCs, collected approximately 5 days after vaccination. These receptors originate from a man aged 45-65 years who received an inactivated influenza vaccine.

This clonotype came up a few times. The chain couples TRBV4-3 to TRBJ2-1; no definite D call. V lost 1 base and J 9 bases, leaving 13 bases between the germline ends. The CDR3 sequence is 14 residues long. The V gene's germline CDR1 is LGHNA and CDR2 YSLEER. The CDR3 protein is CASSQVVQRSEQFF. The DNA for the CDR3 is TGCGCCAGCAGCCAAGTTGTTCAGCGTAGTGAGCAGTTCTTC.

This rearrangement joins TRBV7-3 to TRBJ2-6; D is perhaps TRBD1 or TRBD2 (5 bases each). V lost 3 bases and J 5 bases, leaving 11 bases between the germline ends. From germline, CDR1 is SGHTA and CDR2 FQGTGA. The CDR3 totals 15 residues. CDR3 region: CASSLSGGRANVLTF. In DNA, the CDR3 is TGTGCCAGCAGCTTGAGTGGGGGTAGGGCCAACGTCCTGACTTTC.

This clonotype was seen a few times. The rearrangement uses TRBV3-1 and TRBJ2-6; maybe TRBD1 (6 bases). Trimming removed 6 bases from V and 0 bases from J, with 21 bases in between. Germline V gene lookup returns CDR1 LGHDT and CDR2 YNNKEL (reference sequence). The CDR3 contains 19 residues. The CDR3 sequence is CASSHYLGTPDSGANVLTF. In DNA form, the CDR3 reads TGTGCCAGCAGTCATTACCTCGGGACACCTGACTCTGGGGCCAACGTCCTGACTTTC.

This clonotype appeared a few times. CDR3 sequence reads: CASSLVLQGASGNTIYF. The CDR3 DNA is TGTGCCAGCAGCTTAGTCCTCCAGGGAGCCTCTGGAAACACCATATATTTT. The rearrangement joins TRBV11-2 to TRBJ1-3, with D possibly being TRBD1 (5 bases). V lost 1 base to trimming and J lost 0 bases, with 13 bases between them. The CDR3 runs 17 residues. Germline V gene lookup returns CDR1 SGHAT and CDR2 FQNNGV.

This chain uses TRBV20-1 with TRBJ2-7; 9 nucleotides match TRBD1. The CDR3 is 14 residues long. The V and J ends lost 1 base and 4 bases, in that order; junction bases with no gene match: 5. The germline V gene encodes CDR1 DFQATT and CDR2 SNEGSKA (reference sequence). The CDR3 loop is CSARAGQGLYEQYF. The CDR3 DNA sequence: TGCAGTGCTAGAGCGGGACAGGGCCTATACGAGCAGTACTTC.

This clonotype was seen only a few times. The J gene is TRBJ2-4, the V gene TRBV4-2, with 8 positions matching TRBD1. The CDR3 consists of 17 residues. In germline, CDR1 is LGHNA, CDR2 YNFKEQ. Trimming cost V 5 bases and J 6 bases; bases outside gene matches: 15. CDR3 in DNA: TGTGCCAGCAGCACCCCGCCAGGGGGCCGGTCGGGAAACATTCAGTACTTC. Translation gives CASSTPPGGRSGNIQYF.

The chain carries TRBV6-6 and TRBJ2-2, with D uncertain. The V gene's germline CDR1 is MNHNY and CDR2 SVGAGI (reference sequence). The CDR3 contains 13 residues. The CDR3 DNA reads as TGTGGTTGTACGTCTTTAAGTGCCGGGGAGCTGTTTTTT. Residues: CGCTSLSAGELFF.

This sequence joins TRBV5-1 and TRBJ2-7, with 9 bases identical to TRBD2. This CDR3 region has 18 residues. The ends lost 1 base at V and 1 base at J; junction bases unmatched: 12. From germline, CDR1 is SGHRS and CDR2 YFSETQ. For the CDR3, the DNA is TGCGCCAGCAGCTTGAGATCAGGACTAGCGTTGGTTTCCTACGAGCAGTACTTC. This gives the protein CASSLRSGLALVSYEQYF.

The sample holds a few counts of this clonotype. The V call is TRBV7-2, the J call TRBJ2-7, with D unresolved. The ends were cut back, 6 bases at V and 0 bases at J, with 12 bases in the middle. Germline V CDR1 and CDR2: SGHTA, FQGNSA. The CDR3 consists of 14 residues. Written as DNA, the CDR3 is TGTGCCAGCAGGTATCACAGTTCCTCCTACGAGCAGTACTTC. Protein product: CASRYHSSSYEQYF.

The table lists this clonotype with a few counts. The chain carries TRBV7-2 and TRBJ2-3; D is uncertain. This CDR3 comprises 14 residues. Germline-derived CDR1 and CDR2 are SGHTA and FQGNSA. V dropped 3 bases and J dropped 3 bases, with 10 bases sitting between them. CDR3 nucleotide sequence: TGTGCCAGCAGCTTTGCGGCGGTAACAGATACGCAGTATTTT. This gives the protein CASSFAAVTDTQYF.

This clonotype appeared a few times. This chain links TRBV20-1 with TRBJ2-2; TRBD2 matches 12 bases. CDR1 and CDR2 (germline): DFQATT, SNEGSKA (reference sequence). The V segment lost 2 bases and the J segment 4 bases; nucleotides outside the gene matches: 2. This CDR3 has 15 amino acids. The CDR3 DNA reads TGCAGTGCTAGACCTAGCGGGAGGGCCACCGGGGAGCTGTTTTTT. This sequence encodes CSARPSGRATGELFF.

This clonotype was counted between two and nine times. This chain connects TRBV11-1 to TRBJ2-5; 7 bases are shared with TRBD1. CDR3 length equals 13 residues. In germline, CDR1 is SGHAT, CDR2 FQDESV (reference sequence). J gave up 4 bases and V 5 bases, and 4 bases lay outside the gene matches. The CDR3 DNA is TGTGCCAGCAGCCCACAGGGGATAGAGACCCAGTACTTC. Protein: CASSPQGIETQYF.

In its sample, this clonotype was seen a few times. This chain connects TRBV11-1 to TRBJ2-5; 9 nucleotides align to TRBD1. Germline V gene lookup returns CDR1 SGHAT and CDR2 FQDESV (reference sequence). The CDR3 totals 14 residues. The V and J ends lost 5 bases and 5 bases, in that order; junction bases with no gene match: 6. The CDR3 sequence: CASSVGTGRETQYF. CDR3 sequence (DNA): TGTGCCAGCAGCGTCGGGACAGGGAGGGAGACCCAGTACTTC.

The V and J genes are TRBV29-1 and TRBJ2-3; no reliable D call. The V gene's germline CDR1 is SQVTM and CDR2 ANQGSEA. With 2 bases removed from V and 4 bases from J, the gap between germline ends came to 4 bases. The CDR3 spans 11 residues. The CDR3 region has the DNA TGCAGCGTTGAAAGGGCAGATACGCAGTATTTT. This translates into CSVERADTQYF.

V is TRBV12-3 or TRBV12-4 and J is TRBJ1-1; TRBD1 might be the D (6 bases). Trimming pared 1 base from V and 5 bases from J, leaving 20 bases between. The CDR3 is 17 residues long. CDR3 residues: CASSLVRGTNTYTEAFF. The CDR3 DNA is TGTGCCAGCAGTTTAGTTAGGGGGACGAACACTTATACTGAAGCTTTCTTT.

The V and J genes are TRBV5-5 and TRBJ1-1; 9 positions agree with TRBD1. J lost 4 bases, V lost 0 bases, and 4 bases had no gene match. Germline V CDR1 and CDR2: SGHKS, YYEKEE (reference sequence). CDR3 length: 15 residues. CDR3 protein: CASSLAPTGGTEAFF. The CDR3 coding sequence is TGTGCCAGCAGCTTGGCCCCGACAGGGGGCACTGAAGCTTTCTTT.

The chain carries TRBV10-3 and TRBJ2-3; D perhaps matches TRBD1 (6 bases). The V gene's germline CDR1 is ENHRY and CDR2 SYGVKD. There are 15 residues in the CDR3. The V end was cut by 5 bases, the J end by 1 base, with 13 bases between. CDR3 DNA sequence: TGTGCCATCAGTTCCTCCTGGACAGGCACAGATACGCAGTATTTT. Its protein product is CAISSSWTGTDTQYF.

Regarding this clonotype: One junction end disagrees with the germline gene, perhaps due to a read error. The chain combines TRBV5-4 with TRBJ2-5; 7 nucleotides agree with TRBD2. Germline loops: CDR1 SGHNT, CDR2 YYREEE (reference sequence). The CDR3 length is 16 residues. CDR3 region: CSSSLGGAAGRETQYF. CDR3 bases: TGTTCCAGCAGCTTGGGAGGGGCTGCGGGCAGGGAGACCCAGTACTTC. The whole variable domain, remainder taken from reference TRBV5-4 and TRBJ2-5, is ETGVTQSPTHLIKTRGQQVTLRCSSQSGHNTVSWYQQALGQGPQFIFQYYREEENGRGNFPPRFSGLQFPNYSSELNVNALELDDSALYLCSSSLGGAAGRETQYFGPGTRLLVL.

The V gene is TRBV7-2, the J gene TRBJ2-7; 13 positions agree with TRBD2. The CDR3 spans 17 residues. Per the germline V gene, CDR1 is SGHTA and CDR2 is FQGNSA. J lost 2 bases, V lost 5 bases, and 9 bases had no gene match. CDR3 DNA sequence: TGTGCCAGCAGCACTGGACTAGCGGGAGCCCCCCCCTACGAGCAGTACTTC. Protein: CASSTGLAGAPPYEQYF.

The sample holds a few counts of this clonotype. This chain uses TRBV4-2 with TRBJ2-3; 12 positions match TRBD2. CDR1 is LGHNA and CDR2 is YNFKEQ in the germline V gene. There are 19 residues in the CDR3. V gave up 1 base and J gave up 2 bases; unmatched junction bases: 10. The CDR3 DNA reads TGTGCCAGCAGCCAAGGGAGGGGGACTAGCGGGCTAAACACAGATACGCAGTATTTT. Translating gives CASSQGRGTSGLNTDTQYF.

This clonotype has a handful of counts. The chain joins TRBV9 to TRBJ1-3, with D possibly matching TRBD1 (5 bases). The CDR3 contains 14 residues. The germline CDR1 and CDR2 sequences are SGDLS and YYNGEE. Deletions cut 7 bases from V and 4 bases from J, with 15 bases between. CDR3 sequence (DNA): TGTGCCAGCGGGGGTCGCGGCCACGGAAACACCATATATTTT. This gives the protein CASGGRGHGNTIYF.

This clonotype was counted a single time. Mismatch with germline at one junction end may stem from a read error. The chain is built from TRBV5-5 and TRBJ2-2; D is possibly TRBD2 (5 bases). CDR1 is SGHKS and CDR2 is YYEKEE in the germline V gene (reference sequence). The CDR3 contains 15 residues. The CDR3 coding sequence is TGTGCCATCAGCTTGGATGTTGGTCGGGGCGGGGAGCTGTTTTTT. Its protein product is CAISLDVGRGGELFF.

A few counts support this clonotype. The chain is built from TRBV20-1 and TRBJ2-3; D gene uncertain. CDR3 length equals 11 residues. CDR1 DFQATT and CDR2 SNEGSKA come from the germline V gene (reference sequence). V lost 6 bases, J lost 10 bases, and 14 bases lay in between. The CDR3 DNA sequence: TGCAGTGCCGGTGGTGCGGAACCGCAGTATTTT. Encoded protein: CSAGGAEPQYF.

This clonotype was counted only a few times. The chain couples TRBV7-9 to TRBJ2-2; D remains ambiguous. Germline CDR1 and CDR2: SEHNR and FQNEAQ (reference sequence). The CDR3 totals 14 residues. V was shortened by 1 base and J by 4 bases, with 7 bases between the two germline ends. The CDR3 here is CASSLVVTTGELFF. In nucleotides, the CDR3 is TGTGCCAGCAGCTTAGTAGTGACCACCGGGGAGCTGTTTTTT.

The V and J genes are TRBV28 and TRBJ2-7; 14 bases are a match to TRBD2. The V gene's germline CDR1 is MDHEN and CDR2 SYDVKM. Trimming removed 7 bases from V and 7 bases from J; junction bases left unmatched: 9. This CDR3 region has 15 residues. Here the CDR3 reads CASTVTSGRVWEQYF. CDR3 nucleotides: TGTGCCAGCACCGTGACTAGCGGGAGGGTTTGGGAGCAGTACTTC.

This clonotype showed up just a few times. J is TRBJ2-1 and V is TRBV20-1, with TRBD1 matching 7 bases. The CDR3 loop spans 16 amino acids. With 1 base clipped from V and 8 bases from J, the junction kept 14 bases outside the gene matches. In germline, CDR1 is DFQATT, CDR2 SNEGSKA (reference sequence). CDR3: CSARAHTGVIGDEQFF. CDR3 DNA: TGCAGTGCTAGAGCCCATACAGGGGTCATCGGTGATGAGCAGTTCTTC.

The chain carries TRBV4-2 and TRBJ2-1; D remains ambiguous. This CDR3 spans 15 amino acids. V was cut by 3 bases and J by 5 bases, with 14 bases left in between. Germline V lookup: CDR1 LGHNA, CDR2 YNFKEQ. The CDR3 reads CASSQINNLHNEQFF. In DNA, the CDR3 is TGTGCCAGCAGCCAGATAAACAACTTACACAATGAGCAGTTCTTC.

This clonotype appeared a few times. The chain links TRBV4-1 to TRBJ2-3; 8 bases are shared with TRBD2. Germline V gene sequence: CDR1 MGHRA, CDR2 YSYEKL. The V and J ends lost 3 bases and 2 bases, in that order; junction bases with no gene match: 13. CDR3 length: 18 residues. In DNA, the CDR3 is TGCGCCAGCAGCCAGAGGGATAGCGGGGCGGTCAACACAGATACGCAGTATTTT. Its protein is CASSQRDSGAVNTDTQYF.

This clonotype has more than one count but fewer than ten. The V call is TRBV7-2, the J call TRBJ2-3; D gene uncertain. This CDR3 contains 14 residues. The germline V gene encodes CDR1 SGHTA and CDR2 FQGNSA. With 0 bases removed from V and 1 base from J, the gap between germline ends came to 5 bases. CDR3: CASSLAWGTDTQYF. The CDR3 coding sequence is TGTGCCAGCAGCTTAGCTTGGGGCACAGATACGCAGTATTTT.

The rearrangement joins TRBV5-1 to TRBJ2-7; no firm D call. The CDR3 consists of 13 residues. The germline gives CDR1 SGHRS, CDR2 YFSETQ. The V gene lost 0 bases and the J gene lost 6 bases, with 10 bases spanning the gap. CDR3 sequence (DNA): TGCGCCAGCAGCTTGGAGTTTTCCGGCGAGCAGTACTTC. This encodes CASSLEFSGEQYF.